This entry lists 17 T cell receptor beta chains sequenced from one sample in a study of cytomegalovirus exposure and HLA in healthy donors. It was with 60 Vbeta and 13 Jbeta primers that the PCR ran. Sequencing was performed with immunoSEQ multiplex PCR; in TCRdb, only in-frame clones are kept and a portion is missing. The sample contains some 160,000 clones, around 72% of which appear only once. Source material: PBMCs. Receptor source: a woman in her forties in good health and CMV-seropositive.

V usage is TRBV9 and J usage is TRBJ1-3, with D uncertain. CDR3 size: 17 residues. The V gene's germline CDR1 is SGDLS and CDR2 YYNGEE. V lost 0 bases, J lost 3 bases, and 16 bases lay in between. The CDR3: CASSVDPPGSHGNTIYF. CDR3 coding DNA: TGTGCCAGCAGCGTAGACCCGCCGGGTTCTCATGGAAACACCATATATTTT.

This rearrangement joins TRBV5-6 to TRBJ2-1, with D possibly TRBD2 on 5 matching bases. Between the trimmed V and J ends, which lost 2 bases and 4 bases, there was a span of 16 bases. The CDR3 totals 16 residues. Germline V gene data show CDR1 as SGHDT and CDR2 as YYEEEE. CDR3 sequence (DNA): TGTGCCAGCAGCTTTTTTCTAGCCCCCGATTACAATGAGCAGTTCTTC. Translated, it gives CASSFFLAPDYNEQFF.

On this clone itself: The junction differs from germline at one of its ends, possibly a read error. The chain has TRBV7-9 and TRBJ1-2, with no clear D. The germline V gene encodes CDR1 SEHNR and CDR2 FQNEAQ (reference sequence). This CDR3 comprises 13 residues. CDR3 protein: CSSSLGSGGGYTF. CDR3 nucleotides: TGTTCCAGCAGCTTAGGTTCCGGTGGTGGCTACACCTTC.

This clone occurred once. The chain carries TRBV5-1 and TRBJ1-2; TRBD1 agrees at 10 bases. V shed 2 bases, J shed 6 bases, and the junction held 7 bases outside the gene matches. The CDR3 covers 15 residues. The germline gives CDR1 SGHRS, CDR2 YFSETQ. The CDR3, as DNA: TGCGCCAGCAGCTTATGGGGGACAGGGGAGGATGGCTACACCTTC. This sequence encodes CASSLWGTGEDGYTF.

The chain couples TRBV29-1 to TRBJ1-3, with D unresolved. V lost 6 bases, J lost 3 bases, and 12 bases lay in between. Germline assignment: CDR1 SQVTM and CDR2 ANQGSEA. CDR3 length: 13 residues. The CDR3 region has the DNA TGCAGCGTCCGGAAGGCAGGTGGAAACACCATATATTTT. The encoded protein is CSVRKAGGNTIYF.

The rearrangement links TRBV30 to TRBJ2-7, with a tentative D call TRBD2 (6 bases). The CDR3 length is 13 residues. The germline V and J ends were trimmed by 4 bases and 7 bases, with 17 bases remaining between them. Germline CDR1 GTSNPN, CDR2 SVGIG (reference sequence). The CDR3 DNA is TGTGCCTGGACTCCGGTCGGGGGATTAGAGCAGTACTTC. Translating gives CAWTPVGGLEQYF.

The V and J genes are TRBV7-9 and TRBJ2-2, with TRBD1 matching 7 bases. The junction had 6 bases not matched to a gene; V was cut back by 6 bases and J by 2 bases. This CDR3 region has 15 residues. Germline values: CDR1 SEHNR, CDR2 FQNEAQ (reference sequence). The CDR3 loop is CASRPGTVNTGELFF. CDR3 sequence (DNA): TGTGCCAGCAGACCGGGGACAGTTAACACCGGGGAGCTGTTTTTT.

The gene calls are TRBV7-9 and TRBJ2-3; no reliable D call. Germline values: CDR1 SEHNR, CDR2 FQNEAQ (reference sequence). V was pared by 2 bases and J by 6 bases, with 12 bases between. The CDR3 runs 14 residues. As DNA, the CDR3 is TGTGCCAGCAGCTTAATTGCGGCCATTGATACGCAGTATTTT. It specifies CASSLIAAIDTQYF.

This chain uses TRBV6-6 with TRBJ2-1, with 8 positions matching TRBD1. The germline V gene has CDR1 MNHNY and CDR2 SVGAGI (reference sequence). The CDR3 sequence is 13 residues long. V was pared by 5 bases and J by 6 bases, with 3 bases of the junction left unmatched. In nucleotides, the CDR3 is TGTGCCAGCAGTGTCGACAGGGGCAATGAGCAGTTCTTC. It is translated as CASSVDRGNEQFF.

The V call is TRBV25-1, the J call TRBJ1-2; D is uncertain. The CDR3 is made up of 17 amino acids. Trimming cost V 4 bases and J 7 bases, with 25 bases left between them. CDR1 MGHDK and CDR2 SYGVNS come from the germline V gene. The CDR3 is CASSGPVQTPPLGGYTF. The CDR3 bases are TGTGCCAGCAGTGGCCCCGTACAAACCCCTCCTCTTGGTGGCTACACCTTC.

This chain joins TRBV30 and TRBJ1-2; D might be TRBD1 (5 bases). V was clipped by 4 bases and J by 4 bases, with 7 bases between them. The CDR3 length is 11 residues. Germline CDR1 GTSNPN, CDR2 SVGIG (reference sequence). This chain's CDR3 is CAWMTAYGYTF. CDR3 DNA: TGTGCCTGGATGACAGCCTATGGCTACACCTTC. Full variable domain (outside the CDR3, taken from reference TRBV30 and TRBJ1-2): SQTIHQWPATLVQPVGSPLSLECTVEGTSNPNLYWYRQAAGRGLQLLFYSVGIGQISSEVPQNLSASRPQDRQFILSSKKLLLSDSGFYLCAWMTAYGYTFGSGTRLTVV.

Concerning this clone: This CDR3 is also generated by other DNA sequences in the sample. The chain combines TRBV5-1 with TRBJ2-3; D is possibly TRBD2 (6 bases). V was trimmed by 0 bases and J by 0 bases, leaving 8 bases between them. The V gene's germline CDR1 is SGHRS and CDR2 YFSETQ. CDR3 length: 15 amino acids. CDR3 protein: CASSLGGVSTDTQYF. CDR3 sequence (DNA): TGCGCCAGCAGCTTGGGCGGGGTAAGCACAGATACGCAGTATTTT. The full variable domain, completed using reference TRBV5-1 and TRBJ2-3, is KAGVTQTPRYLIKTRGQQVTLSCSPISGHRSVSWYQQTPGQGLQFLFEYFSETQRNKGNFPGRFSGRQFSNSRSEMNVSTLELGDSALYLCASSLGGVSTDTQYFGPGTRLTVL.

CDR3 coding DNA: TGTGCCAGCAGTTACCGGGACAGGGTTAACGAGCAGTACTTC. Its translation is CASSYRDRVNEQYF. The chain links TRBV6-6 to TRBJ2-7; TRBD1 matches 9 bases. V shed 2 bases, J shed 5 bases, and the junction held 4 bases outside the gene matches. This CDR3 has 14 amino acids. CDR1 and CDR2 from the germline V gene are MNHNY and SVGAGI (reference sequence).

The chain has TRBV5-6 and TRBJ1-2; possible D gene TRBD1, 6 bases. The ends were cut back, 4 bases at V and 3 bases at J, with 28 bases in the middle. This CDR3 has 19 amino acids. CDR1 is SGHDT and CDR2 is YYEEEE in the germline V gene. CDR3 DNA sequence: TGTGCCAGCAGCCGTGTGGGCCCCCTACTGACAGGACCGGACTATGGCTACACCTTC. Amino acids: CASSRVGPLLTGPDYGYTF.

The chain joins TRBV5-1 to TRBJ2-7; D remains unclear. The V gene lost 0 bases and the J gene lost 1 base, with 11 bases spanning the gap. The germline V gene encodes CDR1 SGHRS and CDR2 YFSETQ. The CDR3 totals 15 residues. This CDR3 is CASSLGAVPSYEQYF. CDR3 DNA sequence: TGCGCCAGCAGCTTGGGTGCGGTCCCTTCCTACGAGCAGTACTTC.

This clone was recorded once. The chain uses TRBV6-6 and TRBJ2-2; 7 bases map to TRBD1. Trimming removed 6 bases from V and 7 bases from J; junction bases left unmatched: 11. CDR3 length equals 15 residues. CDR1 and CDR2 from the germline V gene are MNHNY and SVGAGI (reference sequence). CDR3 sequence (DNA): TGTGCCAGCAGCCTCTTCGGGCAGGGGGTCGGGGAGCTGTTTTTT. As protein: CASSLFGQGVGELFF.

The CDR3 DNA sequence: TGTGCCAGCAGTTTAGTACAGGGGACCCAGTACTTC. This translates into CASSLVQGTQYF. The chain combines TRBV28 with TRBJ2-5, with TRBD1 as a possible D gene (6 bases). V lost 2 bases, J lost 7 bases, and 8 bases lay in between. The CDR3 runs 12 residues. Per germline, CDR1 MDHEN and CDR2 SYDVKM.